The 5 T cell receptor beta chains reported below all come from one sample, sequenced in a study of T cell responses to AZD1222 COVID-19 vaccine. The repertoire was sequenced with immunoSEQ multiplex PCR; TCRdb's copy has only in-frame clones and lacks some. The sample includes about 140,000 clones, around 90% of them seen just once. The sequencing here drew on peripheral blood, taken on day 0 of AZD1222 vaccination. The origin of the receptors is an adult in good health.

The chain carries TRBV7-2 and TRBJ1-5; a possible D gene is TRBD1 (5 bases). The V gene lost 3 bases and the J gene lost 13 bases, with 16 bases spanning the gap. This CDR3 is 13 amino acids long. CDR1 and CDR2 (germline): SGHTA, FQGNSA. This CDR3 reads CASSFPGGDPQHF. Here the CDR3 DNA reads TGTGCCAGCAGCTTCCCAGGAGGGGACCCGCAGCATTTT.

The rearrangement links TRBV5-1 to TRBJ1-2, with D uncertain. CDR1 is SGHRS, CDR2 YFSETQ, per germline. This CDR3 spans 13 amino acids. Trimming shortened V by 4 bases and J by 4 bases, and 11 bases separated the two germline ends. The CDR3 DNA reads as TGCGCCAGCAGCAATCAAGACCGCTATGGCTACACCTTC. Translation: CASSNQDRYGYTF.

The chain couples TRBV9 to TRBJ1-2; D not certain. The germline V and J ends were trimmed by 4 bases and 8 bases, with 24 bases remaining between them. The germline CDR1 and CDR2 sequences are SGDLS and YYNGEE. The CDR3 has 16 residues. CDR3 nucleotides: TGTGCCAGCAGCCCCCAGTCCGTCGTTGAACTAGAGGGCTACACCTTC. Protein: CASSPQSVVELEGYTF. The whole variable domain, filled in from reference TRBV9 and TRBJ1-2, reads DSGVTQTPKHLITATGQRVTLRCSPRSGDLSVYWYQQSLDQGLQFLIQYYNGEERAKGNILERFSAQQFPDLHSELNLSSLELGDSALYFCASSPQSVVELEGYTFGSGTRLTVV.

The chain joins TRBV9 to TRBJ2-3; TRBD2 agrees at 7 bases. J lost 7 bases, V lost 4 bases, and 18 bases had no gene match. The CDR3 has 17 residues. Germline values: CDR1 SGDLS, CDR2 YYNGEE. The CDR3, as DNA: TGTGCCAGCAGCCCCCTAGGAGCGGGAAGTCACAAGAATACGCAGTATTTT. Its protein is CASSPLGAGSHKNTQYF.

The V gene is TRBV4-3, the J gene TRBJ1-6; D unclear. The CDR3 sequence is 15 residues long. The V gene's germline CDR1 is LGHNA and CDR2 YSLEER. Trimming took 1 base from V and 10 from J, leaving 14 bases between them. CDR3 in amino acids: CASSQAVGLRSPLHF. The CDR3 region has the DNA TGCGCCAGCAGCCAAGCGGTGGGATTGAGGTCACCCCTCCACTTT.